What follows is one T cell receptor (beta chain) and its context. Looked up from germline, CDR1 is SEHNR and CDR2 is FQNEAQ (reference sequence). V lost 4 bases and J 5 bases, leaving 15 bases between the germline ends. There are 15 residues in the CDR3. Sequencing was performed with immunoSEQ multiplex PCR; in TCRdb, only in-frame clones are kept and a portion is missing. The data show 65,000 to 90,000 clones, 86% seen once. The source of the sample is a study of technical replicates of blood from a few donors. The chain recombines TRBV7-9 with TRBJ1-3, with D perhaps matching TRBD1 (5 bases). The specimen sequenced was PBMCs. This TCR derives from a human donor in good health. Some clones in this sample may be carry-over from other donors' samples. DNA for the CDR3: TGTGCCAGCAGCTCCGCACGGGGGGGACGAAACACCATATATTTT. This translates into CASSSARGGRNTIYF.